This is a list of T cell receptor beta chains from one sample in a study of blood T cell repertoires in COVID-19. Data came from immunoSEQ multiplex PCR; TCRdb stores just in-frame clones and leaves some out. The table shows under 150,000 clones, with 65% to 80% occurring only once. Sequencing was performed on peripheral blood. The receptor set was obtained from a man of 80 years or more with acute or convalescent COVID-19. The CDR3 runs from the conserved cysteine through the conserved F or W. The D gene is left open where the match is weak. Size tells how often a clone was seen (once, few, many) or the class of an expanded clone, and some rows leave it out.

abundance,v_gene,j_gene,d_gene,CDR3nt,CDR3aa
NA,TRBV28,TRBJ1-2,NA,TGTGCCAGCAGTTTAGGGCAGTACTATGGCTACACCTTC,CASSLGQYYGYTF
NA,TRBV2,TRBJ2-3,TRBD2,TGTGCCGGTAGACCGGGACTAGCGGGGGGGACCACAGATACGCAGTATTTT,CAGRPGLAGGTTDTQYF
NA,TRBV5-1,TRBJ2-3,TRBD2,TGCGCCAGCAGCAGGAGTACTAGCGGGGGGTCCACAGATACGCAGTATTTT,CASSRSTSGGSTDTQYF
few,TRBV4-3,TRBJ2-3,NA,TGCGCCAGCAGCCTGGTAACCGGGACTACAGATACGCAGTATTTT,CASSLVTGTTDTQYF
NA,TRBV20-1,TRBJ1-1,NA,TGCAGTGCTAGAGACCGGGAGATAGGGTTCTTT,CSARDREIGFF
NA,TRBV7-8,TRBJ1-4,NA,TGTGCCAGCAGCTTAGCGCAGGGCTGGGGTGAAAAACTGTTTTTT,CASSLAQGWGEKLFF
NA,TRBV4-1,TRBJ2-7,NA,TGCGCCAGCAGCCAAGACAGGGATAGCTACGAGCAGTACTTC,CASSQDRDSYEQYF
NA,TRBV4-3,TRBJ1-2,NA,TGCGCCAGCAGCCAAGATAGGGGCCCCGATGGCTACACCTTC,CASSQDRGPDGYTF
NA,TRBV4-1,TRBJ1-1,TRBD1,TGCGCCAGCAGCCAATTTGGGACAGGCAACACTGAAGCTTTCTTT,CASSQFGTGNTEAFF
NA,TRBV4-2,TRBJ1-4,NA,TGTGCCAGCAGCCCCCGGGGGACTAATGAAAAACTGTTTTTT,CASSPRGTNEKLFF
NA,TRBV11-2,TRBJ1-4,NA,TGTGCCAGCAGCTTTACGACAGTTAATGAAAAACTGTTTTTT,CASSFTTVNEKLFF
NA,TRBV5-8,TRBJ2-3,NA,TGTGCCAGCAGCTTTCCCACAACAGGCACAGATACGCAGTATTTT,CASSFPTTGTDTQYF
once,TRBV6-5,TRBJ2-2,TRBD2,TGTGCCAGCAGTTACTCCCTAACTAGCGGGGCCGGGGAGCTGTTTTTT,CASSYSLTSGAGELFF
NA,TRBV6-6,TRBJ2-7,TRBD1,TGTGCCAGCAGTTACTCCGGGACAGCCTACGAGCAGTACTTC,CASSYSGTAYEQYF
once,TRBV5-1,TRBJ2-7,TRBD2,TGCGCCAGCAGCTTGGGACTAGCGGGGGGACACGAGCAGTACTTC,CASSLGLAGGHEQYF
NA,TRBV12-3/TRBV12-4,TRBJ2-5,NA,TGTGCCAGCAGGCTCGGGGGAGCCCAGTACTTC,CASRLGGAQYF
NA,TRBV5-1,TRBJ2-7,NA,TGCGCCAGCAGCTTGAGCCCCAACTACGAGCAGTACTTC,CASSLSPNYEQYF
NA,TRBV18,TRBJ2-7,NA,TGTGCCAGTTCATTCTCCGGGGGCTACGAGCAGTACTTC,CASSFSGGYEQYF
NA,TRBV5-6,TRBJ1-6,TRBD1,TGTGCCAGCAGTTTAGCCGGGACAGCGTATAATTCACCCCTCCACTTT,CASSLAGTAYNSPLHF
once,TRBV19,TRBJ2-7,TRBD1,TGTGCCAGTAGAGTGACAGGGGGCTACGAGCAGTACTTC,CASRVTGGYEQYF
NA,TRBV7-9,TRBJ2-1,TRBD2,TGTGCCAGCAGCTCAAGCGGGGGGGCCGCGAATGAGCAGTTCTTC,CASSSSGGAANEQFF
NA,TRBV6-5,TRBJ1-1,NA,TGTGCCAGCAGCGCCCCGGAGGGCAGGGCTTTCTTT,CASSAPEGRAFF
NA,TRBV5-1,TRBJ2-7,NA,TGCGCCAGCAGCTTGGATTTGCGGCAGATCTCCTACGAGCAGTACTTC,CASSLDLRQISYEQYF
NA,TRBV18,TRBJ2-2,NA,TGTGCCAGCTCACCGGGCAGGGGGAACACCGGGGAGCTGTTTTTT,CASSPGRGNTGELFF
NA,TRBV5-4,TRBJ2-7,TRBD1,TGTGCCAGCAGTAACCGGGACAGGACTTACGAGCAGTACTTC,CASSNRDRTYEQYF
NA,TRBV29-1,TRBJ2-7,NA,TGCAGCGCGACGACTAGTGGGGAGCAGTACTTC,CSATTSGEQYF
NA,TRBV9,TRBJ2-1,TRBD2,TGTGCCAGCAGCGTAAGCGGGGGGACCTACAATGAGCAGTTCTTC,CASSVSGGTYNEQFF
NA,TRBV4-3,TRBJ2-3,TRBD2,TGCGCCAGCAGCCGACGACTAGCGCCCAGCACAGATACGCAGTATTTT,CASSRRLAPSTDTQYF
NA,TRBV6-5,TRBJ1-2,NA,TGTGCCAGCAGTTACGGGTCAGGGTTTCGCTATGGCTACACCTTC,CASSYGSGFRYGYTF
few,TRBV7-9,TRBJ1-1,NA,TGTTCGTGGAACACTGAAGCTTTCTTT,CSWNTEAFF
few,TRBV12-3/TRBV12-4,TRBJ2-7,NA,TGTGCCAGCAGTTCCTTCTACGAGCAGTACTTC,CASSSFYEQYF
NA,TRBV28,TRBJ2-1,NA,TGTGCCAGCAGCCTCGTTAATGAGCAGTTCTTC,CASSLVNEQFF
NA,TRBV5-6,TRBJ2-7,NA,TGTGCCAGCAGCTCTCGCGGGGAAAGGTACACCTACGAGCAGTACTTC,CASSSRGERYTYEQYF
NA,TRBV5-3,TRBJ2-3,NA,TGTGCCAGAAGCTTGGCCATACGGGACACAGATACGCAGTATTTT,CARSLAIRDTDTQYF